The 25 T cell receptor beta chains in this list originate from one sample, sequenced in a study of cytomegalovirus exposure and HLA in healthy donors. It was with 60 Vbeta and 13 Jbeta primers that the PCR ran. Using immunoSEQ multiplex PCR, the repertoire was profiled, and TCRdb retains in-frame clones only, with some absent. The table has under 250,000 clones, roughly 78% seen once. Sequenced material: PBMCs. The receptors derive from a boy aged 5-17 years in good health and CMV-seronegative.

This clone has just a few counts. This rearrangement joins TRBV2 to TRBJ2-7; 8 bases are a match to TRBD1. The V segment lost 4 bases and the J segment 5 bases; nucleotides outside the gene matches: 4. CDR3 length: 13 residues. The germline V gene has CDR1 SNHLY and CDR2 FYNNEI. The CDR3 here is CASSVGQDHEQYF. The CDR3 DNA reads TGTGCCAGCAGTGTGGGACAGGACCACGAGCAGTACTTC.

The chain carries TRBV5-1 and TRBJ1-5; possibly TRBD1 for D (5 bases). The germline V gene encodes CDR1 SGHRS and CDR2 YFSETQ. The length of the CDR3 is 14 residues. Trimming removed 0 bases at V and 6 bases at J, with 10 bases between. CDR3 residues: CASSLEGSSQPQHF. The CDR3, as DNA: TGCGCCAGCAGCTTGGAGGGGTCGAGTCAGCCCCAGCATTTT.

This clone was counted once. V gene TRBV19 combines with J gene TRBJ1-1, with D uncertain. The V gene lost 5 bases and the J gene lost 4 bases, with 11 bases spanning the gap. The CDR3 consists of 13 residues. The V gene's germline CDR1 is LNHDA and CDR2 SQIVND (reference sequence). The CDR3 here is CASSQLFTTEAFF. DNA of the CDR3: TGTGCCAGTAGTCAACTTTTTACCACTGAAGCTTTCTTT.

This chain uses TRBV7-3 with TRBJ1-1; the match to TRBD1 covers 9 bases. This CDR3 contains 15 residues. V lost 3 bases to trimming and J lost 4 bases; unmatched junction nucleotides: 6. The germline gives CDR1 SGHTA, CDR2 FQGTGA. CDR3 region: CASSFTGGAGTEAFF. CDR3 in DNA: TGTGCCAGCAGCTTTACAGGGGGCGCGGGCACTGAAGCTTTCTTT.

The genes are TRBV14 and TRBJ2-7; tentative D call: TRBD1 (6 bases). The CDR3 has 15 residues. Germline CDR1 reads SGHDN; CDR2 reads FVKESK. The V end lost 4 bases, the J end lost 2 bases, and 15 bases lay between the germline ends. The CDR3 sequence is CASSLTRGRPYEQYF. The CDR3 bases are TGTGCCAGCAGCCTTACCAGGGGCCGTCCCTACGAGCAGTACTTC.

This chain joins TRBV11-1 and TRBJ2-4; TRBD2 might be the D (6 bases). Deletions cut 5 bases from V and 8 bases from J, with 16 bases between. The germline CDR1 and CDR2 sequences are SGHAT and FQDESV (reference sequence). This CDR3 has 14 residues. The CDR3 loop is CASSLGHGGDIQYF. DNA for the CDR3: TGTGCCAGCAGCCTCGGACACGGAGGGGACATTCAGTACTTC.

The CDR3: CASKRQGVREKLFF. As DNA, the CDR3 is TGTGCCAGCAAACGACAGGGGGTTAGGGAAAAACTGTTTTTT. The chain couples TRBV19 to TRBJ1-4; the match to TRBD1 covers 9 bases. The CDR3 sequence is 14 residues long. CDR1 is LNHDA, CDR2 SQIVND, per germline (reference sequence). The V and J ends lost 9 bases and 8 bases, in that order; junction bases with no gene match: 10.

J is TRBJ2-3 and V is TRBV2, with D possibly matching TRBD2 (5 bases). The CDR3 loop spans 14 amino acids. Trimming shortened V by 6 bases and J by 4 bases, and 14 bases separated the two germline ends. Per the germline V gene, CDR1 is SNHLY and CDR2 is FYNNEI. Written as DNA, the CDR3 is TGTGCCAGCAGGTTAGGCCTCGGGGCAGATACGCAGTATTTT. It specifies CASRLGLGADTQYF. Using reference TRBV2 and TRBJ2-3 for the parts outside the CDR3, the full variable domain is EPEVTQTPSHQVTQMGQEVILRCVPISNHLYFYWYRQILGQKVEFLVSFYNNEISEKSEIFDDQFSVERPDGSNFTLKIRSTKLEDSAMYFCASRLGLGADTQYFGPGTRLTVL.

This rearrangement joins TRBV30 to TRBJ2-7; the match to TRBD2 covers 11 bases. The CDR3 contains 15 residues. J lost 1 base, V lost 0 bases, and 2 bases had no gene match. Germline-derived CDR1 and CDR2 are GTSNPN and SVGIG (reference sequence). The CDR3 region is CAWSVRLAGSYEQYF. The CDR3 bases are TGTGCCTGGAGTGTAAGACTAGCGGGGTCCTACGAGCAGTACTTC.

The chain recombines TRBV5-4 with TRBJ2-1; a weak D match, TRBD1 (6 bases). Germline loops: CDR1 SGHNT, CDR2 YYREEE (reference sequence). V gave up 1 base and J gave up 7 bases, with 15 bases separating them. The CDR3 consists of 15 residues. The CDR3 bases are TGTGCCAGCAGCTTGTCTATAGGGGGAATTAATGAGCAGTTCTTC. It specifies CASSLSIGGINEQFF.

The sample holds a few counts of this clone. J is TRBJ2-2 and V is TRBV5-1, with a possible D match to TRBD1 (5 bases). Germline V gene data show CDR1 as SGHRS and CDR2 as YFSETQ. The CDR3 consists of 15 residues. The germline V and J ends were trimmed by 0 bases and 5 bases, with 11 bases remaining between them. CDR3 sequence reads: CASSLASRQTGELFF. The CDR3 DNA follows: TGCGCCAGCAGCTTGGCCAGTCGACAGACCGGGGAGCTGTTTTTT.

This chain links TRBV6-5 with TRBJ2-1; tentative D call: TRBD1 (6 bases). The germline V gene encodes CDR1 MNHEY and CDR2 SVGAGI. The CDR3 sequence is 14 residues long. V was trimmed by 7 bases and J by 2 bases, leaving 12 bases between them. CDR3 region: CASMLRGTYNEQFF. The CDR3 nucleotides read TGTGCCAGCATGCTCAGGGGAACCTACAATGAGCAGTTCTTC.

This clone was recorded a few times. J is TRBJ1-5 and V is TRBV19, with a possible D match to TRBD1 (5 bases). The CDR3 covers 15 residues. Trimming stripped 3 bases from V and 6 bases from J, with 15 bases between. CDR1 is LNHDA, CDR2 SQIVND, per germline (reference sequence). CDR3 in amino acids: CASSMGRGGGQPQHF. The CDR3 nucleotides are TGTGCCAGTAGTATGGGAAGGGGCGGGGGTCAGCCCCAGCATTTT.

The chain couples TRBV7-2 to TRBJ2-7; TRBD2 matches 8 bases. Germline trimming cut 1 base from V and 5 bases from J; bases unmatched to any gene: 4. This CDR3 has 14 residues. Germline CDR1 SGHTA, CDR2 FQGNSA. CDR3 nucleotide sequence: TGTGCCAGCAGCTTAGGGGGACTAGTCAACGAGCAGTACTTC. This encodes CASSLGGLVNEQYF.

The chain is built from TRBV10-3 and TRBJ1-1; 8 positions agree with TRBD1. Germline V gives CDR1 ENHRY, CDR2 SYGVKD. CDR3 length: 13 residues. The junction had 3 bases not matched to a gene; V was cut back by 3 bases and J by 6 bases. Here the CDR3 reads CAISEDRGSEAFF. The CDR3 bases are TGTGCCATCAGTGAAGACAGGGGCTCTGAAGCTTTCTTT.

CDR3 protein: CASSYQGGPNGYTF. CDR3 bases: TGTGCCAGCAGTTACCAAGGGGGTCCGAATGGCTACACCTTC. The V gene is TRBV6-6, the J gene TRBJ1-2; D possibly corresponds to TRBD1 (6 bases). V lost 2 bases and J 6 bases, leaving 13 bases between the germline ends. CDR1 and CDR2 (germline): MNHNY, SVGAGI (reference sequence). The CDR3 has 14 amino acids.

The chain carries TRBV4-2 and TRBJ2-1; possibly TRBD2 for D (5 bases). The V gene lost 2 bases and the J gene lost 9 bases, with 17 bases spanning the gap. The CDR3 is 15 amino acids. Germline V gene data show CDR1 as LGHNA and CDR2 as YNFKEQ. This CDR3 reads CASSQNGLLAGEQFF. CDR3 in DNA: TGTGCCAGCAGCCAAAACGGACTCCTCGCCGGTGAGCAGTTCTTC.

V is TRBV2 and J is TRBJ1-2; TRBD1 matches at 9 bases. V gave up 5 bases and J gave up 6 bases; unmatched junction bases: 10. Per germline, CDR1 SNHLY and CDR2 FYNNEI. The CDR3 consists of 15 residues. The CDR3 DNA follows: TGTGCCAGCAGTTTAGGGGTACAGGGGGCGGATGGCTACACCTTC. Its translation is CASSLGVQGADGYTF. The full variable domain, completed using reference TRBV2 and TRBJ1-2, is EPEVTQTPSHQVTQMGQEVILRCVPISNHLYFYWYRQILGQKVEFLVSFYNNEISEKSEIFDDQFSVERPDGSNFTLKIRSTKLEDSAMYFCASSLGVQGADGYTFGSGTRLTVV.

The chain employs TRBV30 and TRBJ2-6; possibly TRBD1 for D (5 bases). The germline gives CDR1 GTSNPN, CDR2 SVGIG (reference sequence). There are 17 residues in the CDR3. V lost 0 bases and J 0 bases, leaving 12 bases between the germline ends. CDR3 amino acids: CAWSVLDTDSGANVLTF. DNA of the CDR3: TGTGCCTGGAGTGTACTGGACACAGACTCTGGGGCCAACGTCCTGACTTTC. Based on the CDR3 plus reference TRBV30 and TRBJ2-6, the full variable domain is SQTIHQWPATLVQPVGSPLSLECTVEGTSNPNLYWYRQAAGRGLQLLFYSVGIGQISSEVPQNLSASRPQDRQFILSSKKLLLSDSGFYLCAWSVLDTDSGANVLTFGAGSRLTVL.

This rearrangement joins TRBV30 to TRBJ1-2, with D perhaps TRBD1 (5 bases). Germline V lookup: CDR1 GTSNPN, CDR2 SVGIG (reference sequence). The CDR3 has 13 residues. With 2 bases removed from V and 7 bases from J, the gap between germline ends came to 14 bases. The chain's CDR3 is CAWSRGLLGGYTF. CDR3 DNA: TGTGCCTGGAGTAGGGGCTTGCTGGGTGGCTACACCTTC.

The chain uses TRBV10-3 and TRBJ2-5; 7 bases map to TRBD1. The V and J ends lost 2 bases and 2 bases, in that order; junction bases with no gene match: 11. The CDR3 contains 17 residues. In germline, CDR1 is ENHRY, CDR2 SYGVKD. CDR3 sequence (DNA): TGTGCCATCAGTGAGGCGGTCCCGGGACAGATGCAAGAGACCCAGTACTTC. Protein sequence: CAISEAVPGQMQETQYF.

This clone was counted only a few times. The chain has TRBV11-3 and TRBJ2-7; D unresolved. V lost 0 bases, J lost 1 base, and 4 bases lay in between. CDR3 length: 13 amino acids. Germline CDR1 is SGHNT and CDR2 is YENEEA. In DNA form, the CDR3 reads TGTGCCAGCAGCTTAGAGTCGTCCTACGAGCAGTACTTC. Its translation: CASSLESSYEQYF.

V is TRBV10-3 and J is TRBJ2-5, with D perhaps TRBD2 (6 bases). The CDR3 totals 11 residues. V lost 6 bases and J 5 bases, leaving 7 bases between the germline ends. CDR1 ENHRY and CDR2 SYGVKD come from the germline V gene. CDR3 in amino acids: CAIRGGETQYF. The CDR3 DNA follows: TGTGCCATCAGGGGGGGTGAGACCCAGTACTTC.

CDR3 DNA: TGTGCCAGCAGCTCAGACTGGGGTAGCGGGAGGGCCTCGGTTAGTGAGCAGTACTTC. It codes for CASSSDWGSGRASVSEQYF. The J gene is TRBJ2-7, the V gene TRBV7-9; 11 nucleotides line up with TRBD2. Germline values: CDR1 SEHNR, CDR2 FQNEAQ (reference sequence). V was pared by 4 bases and J by 7 bases, with 21 bases of the junction left unmatched. This CDR3 is 19 amino acids long.

This chain links TRBV27 with TRBJ1-2; D is possibly TRBD1 (5 bases). This CDR3 contains 13 residues. Trimming shortened V by 5 bases and J by 5 bases, and 12 bases separated the two germline ends. Per the germline V gene, CDR1 is MNHEY and CDR2 is SMNVEV (reference sequence). The CDR3 region is CASSPARQYGYTF. CDR3 coding DNA: TGTGCCAGCAGTCCCGCCCGACAGTATGGCTACACCTTC.